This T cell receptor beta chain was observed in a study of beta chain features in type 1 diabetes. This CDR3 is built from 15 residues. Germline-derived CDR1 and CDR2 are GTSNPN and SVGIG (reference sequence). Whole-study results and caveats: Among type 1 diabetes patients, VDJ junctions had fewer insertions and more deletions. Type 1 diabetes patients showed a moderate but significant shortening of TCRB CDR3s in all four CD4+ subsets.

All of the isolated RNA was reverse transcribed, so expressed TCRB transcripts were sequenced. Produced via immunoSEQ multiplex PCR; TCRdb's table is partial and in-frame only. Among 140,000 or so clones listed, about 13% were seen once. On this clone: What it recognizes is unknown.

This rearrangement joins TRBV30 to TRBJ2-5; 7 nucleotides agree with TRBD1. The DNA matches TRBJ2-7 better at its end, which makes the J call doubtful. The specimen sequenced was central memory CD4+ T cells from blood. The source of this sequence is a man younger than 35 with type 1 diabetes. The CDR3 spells CAWSARQGKVYEQYF. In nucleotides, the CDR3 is TGTGCCTGGAGCGCCCGACAGGGAAAGGTCTACGAGCAGTACTTC.